This TCR beta chain was identified during a study of blood T cell repertoires in COVID-19. Across the whole study: COVID-19 samples from acute and convalescent phases originated in the United States, Italy and Spain. Nucleic acid was either cDNA or gDNA, and it came from T cells, B-cell-depleted T cells, or PBMCs.

Germline values: CDR1 SQVTM, CDR2 ANQGSEA. This CDR3 is built from 15 residues. V was clipped by 4 bases and J by 2 bases, with 17 bases between them. TCRdb keeps only in-frame clones here, not all; method: immunoSEQ multiplex PCR. This table holds over 200,000 clones, over 80% found once. This study enrolled people aged 18 to 89 from approximately 25 US geographic areas. Clinical history reported by participants formed the basis on which cohorts were assigned. The clonotype originates from a young man with acute COVID-19. This chain connects TRBV29-1 to TRBJ1-1, with D possibly TRBD1 on 6 matching bases. The sample comprised PBMCs or T cells enriched from blood (not recorded which). The CDR3 protein is CSVVSQPRGNTEAFF. CDR3 DNA sequence: TGCAGCGTTGTAAGTCAACCCAGGGGTAACACTGAAGCTTTCTTT.